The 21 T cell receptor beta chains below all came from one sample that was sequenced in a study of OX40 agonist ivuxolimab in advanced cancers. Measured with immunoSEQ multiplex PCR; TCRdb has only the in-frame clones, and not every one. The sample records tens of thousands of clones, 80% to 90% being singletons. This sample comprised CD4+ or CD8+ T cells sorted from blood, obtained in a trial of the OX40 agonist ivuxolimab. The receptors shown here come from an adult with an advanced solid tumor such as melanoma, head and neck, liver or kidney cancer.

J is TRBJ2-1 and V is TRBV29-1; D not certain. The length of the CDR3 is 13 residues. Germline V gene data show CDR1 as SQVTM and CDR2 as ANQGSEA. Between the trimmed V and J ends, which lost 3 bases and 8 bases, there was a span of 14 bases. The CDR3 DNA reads TGCAGCGTTGACCCGACGTCTGTGCATGAGCAGTTCTTC. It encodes CSVDPTSVHEQFF.

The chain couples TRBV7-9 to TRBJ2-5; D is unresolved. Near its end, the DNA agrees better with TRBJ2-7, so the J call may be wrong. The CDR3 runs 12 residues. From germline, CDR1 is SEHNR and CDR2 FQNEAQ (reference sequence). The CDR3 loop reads CASSLSPYEQYF. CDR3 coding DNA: TGTGCCAGCAGCTTAAGTCCCTACGAGCAGTACTTC.

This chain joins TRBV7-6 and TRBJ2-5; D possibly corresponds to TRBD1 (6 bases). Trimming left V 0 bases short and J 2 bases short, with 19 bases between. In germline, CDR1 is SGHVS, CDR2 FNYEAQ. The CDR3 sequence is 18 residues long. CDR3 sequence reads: CASSLAQIDRRLQETQYF. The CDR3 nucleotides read TGTGCCAGCAGCTTAGCCCAAATTGACAGGAGACTTCAAGAGACCCAGTACTTC.

For the CDR3, the DNA is TGTGCCAGCAGCGCCCCAGGGACAGGGGGTTTTGGAGAGACCCAGTACTTC. This codes for CASSAPGTGGFGETQYF. The chain has TRBV9 and TRBJ2-5; 11 bases line up with TRBD1. The V segment lost 3 bases and the J segment 4 bases; nucleotides outside the gene matches: 11. The CDR3 contains 17 residues. The germline V gene has CDR1 SGDLS and CDR2 YYNGEE.

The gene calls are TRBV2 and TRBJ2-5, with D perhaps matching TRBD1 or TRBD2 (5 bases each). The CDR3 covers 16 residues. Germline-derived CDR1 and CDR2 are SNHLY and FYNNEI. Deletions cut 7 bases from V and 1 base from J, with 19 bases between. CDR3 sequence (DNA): TGTGCCAGCAACCTAGCCCTCGACAGTTTCCAAGAGACCCAGTACTTC. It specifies CASNLALDSFQETQYF.

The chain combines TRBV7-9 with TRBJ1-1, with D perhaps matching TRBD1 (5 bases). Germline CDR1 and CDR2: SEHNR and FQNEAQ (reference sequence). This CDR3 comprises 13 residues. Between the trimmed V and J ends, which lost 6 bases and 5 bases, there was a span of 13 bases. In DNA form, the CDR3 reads TGTGCCAGCAGAGAAGCATGGGGGACTGAAGCTTTCTTT. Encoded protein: CASREAWGTEAFF.

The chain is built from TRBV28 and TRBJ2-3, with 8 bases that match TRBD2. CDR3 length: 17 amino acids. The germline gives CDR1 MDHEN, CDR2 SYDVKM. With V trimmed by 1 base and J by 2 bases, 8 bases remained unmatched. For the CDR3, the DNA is TGTGCCAGCAGTTTATCCACGGGGGGGGGCCTCACAGATACGCAGTATTTT. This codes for CASSLSTGGGLTDTQYF.

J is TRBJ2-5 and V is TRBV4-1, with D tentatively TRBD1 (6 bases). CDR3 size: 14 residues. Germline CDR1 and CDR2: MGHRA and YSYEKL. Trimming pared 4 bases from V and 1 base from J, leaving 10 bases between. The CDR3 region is CASSLGRGQETQYF. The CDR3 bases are TGCGCCAGCAGCCTTGGCAGGGGCCAAGAGACCCAGTACTTC.

CDR3 nucleotides: TGCGCCAGCAGCCAAGAGTGGGGAGCGGTCTCCTACGAGCAGTACTTC. It encodes CASSQEWGAVSYEQYF. This chain uses TRBV4-1 with TRBJ2-5, with a possible D match to TRBD2 (5 bases). The last part of the DNA fits TRBJ2-7 better; the J call may be wrong. The CDR3 runs to 16 residues. Germline V gene data show CDR1 as MGHRA and CDR2 as YSYEKL.

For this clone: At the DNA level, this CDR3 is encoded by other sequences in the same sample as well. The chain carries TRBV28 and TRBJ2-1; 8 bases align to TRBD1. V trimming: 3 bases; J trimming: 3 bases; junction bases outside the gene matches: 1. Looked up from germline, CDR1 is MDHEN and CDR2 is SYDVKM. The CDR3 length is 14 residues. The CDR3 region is CASSLGTGYNEQFF. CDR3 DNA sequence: TGTGCCAGCAGTTTGGGGACAGGCTACAATGAGCAGTTCTTC.

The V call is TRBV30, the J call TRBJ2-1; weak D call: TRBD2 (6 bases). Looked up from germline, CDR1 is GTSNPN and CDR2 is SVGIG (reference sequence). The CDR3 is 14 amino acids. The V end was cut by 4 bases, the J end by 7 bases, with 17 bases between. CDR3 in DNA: TGTGCCTGGAATCGGGGACTCAGGGTAAATGAGCAGTTCTTC. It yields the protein CAWNRGLRVNEQFF.

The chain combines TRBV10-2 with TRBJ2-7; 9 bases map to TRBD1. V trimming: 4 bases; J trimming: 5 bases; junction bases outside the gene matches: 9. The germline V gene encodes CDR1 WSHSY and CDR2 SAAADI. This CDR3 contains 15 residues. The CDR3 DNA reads TGCGCCAGCAGTGTTAGGGACAGGGCGCGGAACGAGCAGTACTTC. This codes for CASSVRDRARNEQYF.

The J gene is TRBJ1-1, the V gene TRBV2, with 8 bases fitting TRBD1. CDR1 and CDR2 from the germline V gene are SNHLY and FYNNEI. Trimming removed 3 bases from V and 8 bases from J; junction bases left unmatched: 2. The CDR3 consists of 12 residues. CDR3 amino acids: CASSEWDREAFF. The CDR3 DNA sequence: TGTGCCAGCAGTGAGTGGGACAGGGAAGCTTTCTTT. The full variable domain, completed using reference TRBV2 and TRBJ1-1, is EPEVTQTPSHQVTQMGQEVILRCVPISNHLYFYWYRQILGQKVEFLVSFYNNEISEKSEIFDDQFSVERPDGSNFTLKIRSTKLEDSAMYFCASSEWDREAFFGQGTRLTVV.

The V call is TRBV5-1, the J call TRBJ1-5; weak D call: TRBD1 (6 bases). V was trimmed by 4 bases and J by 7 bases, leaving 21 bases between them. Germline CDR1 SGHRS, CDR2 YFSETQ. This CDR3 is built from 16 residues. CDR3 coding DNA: TGCGCCAGCAGCGCGGGGCCCGGACAGCTCGACCAGCCCCAGCATTTT. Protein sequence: CASSAGPGQLDQPQHF.

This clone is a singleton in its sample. The CDR3 coding sequence is TGTGCCAGCAGCCCCAGCCCAGCGGGAGACGAGCAGTACTTC. It yields the protein CASSPSPAGDEQYF. The rearrangement joins TRBV7-6 to TRBJ2-7, with TRBD2 matching 8 bases. V lost 5 bases to trimming and J lost 5 bases; unmatched junction nucleotides: 8. Per germline, CDR1 SGHVS and CDR2 FNYEAQ. The CDR3 has 14 residues.

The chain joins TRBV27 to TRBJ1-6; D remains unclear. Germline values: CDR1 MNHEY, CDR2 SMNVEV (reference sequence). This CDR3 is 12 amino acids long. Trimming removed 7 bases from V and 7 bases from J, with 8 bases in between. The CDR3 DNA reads TGTGCCAGCACACAGCTGAATTCACCCCTCCACTTT. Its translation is CASTQLNSPLHF.

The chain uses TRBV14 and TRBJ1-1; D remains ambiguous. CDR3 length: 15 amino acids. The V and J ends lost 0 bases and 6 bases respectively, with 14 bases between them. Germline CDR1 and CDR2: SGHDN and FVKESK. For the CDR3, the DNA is TGTGCCAGCAGCCAAGATGGAGGCCGAGACGCTGAAGCTTTCTTT. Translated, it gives CASSQDGGRDAEAFF.

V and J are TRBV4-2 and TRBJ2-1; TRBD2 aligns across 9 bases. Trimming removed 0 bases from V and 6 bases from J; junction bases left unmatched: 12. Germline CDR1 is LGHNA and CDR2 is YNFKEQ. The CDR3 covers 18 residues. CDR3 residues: CASSQEGVAGAQFNEQFF. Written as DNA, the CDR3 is TGTGCCAGCAGCCAAGAAGGGGTAGCGGGAGCTCAGTTCAATGAGCAGTTCTTC.

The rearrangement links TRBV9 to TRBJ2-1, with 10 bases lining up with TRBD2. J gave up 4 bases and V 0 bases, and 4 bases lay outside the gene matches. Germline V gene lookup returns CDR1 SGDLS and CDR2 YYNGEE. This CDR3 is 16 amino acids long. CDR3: CASSVVEAGGYNEQFF. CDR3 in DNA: TGTGCCAGCAGCGTAGTCGAAGCGGGAGGGTACAATGAGCAGTTCTTC.

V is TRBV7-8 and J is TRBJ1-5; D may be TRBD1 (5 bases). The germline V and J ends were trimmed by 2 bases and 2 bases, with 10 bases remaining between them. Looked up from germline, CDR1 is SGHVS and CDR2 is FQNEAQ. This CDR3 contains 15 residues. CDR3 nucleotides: TGTGCCAGCAGCTTACTCAGGGTGGGCAATCAGCCCCAGCATTTT. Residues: CASSLLRVGNQPQHF.

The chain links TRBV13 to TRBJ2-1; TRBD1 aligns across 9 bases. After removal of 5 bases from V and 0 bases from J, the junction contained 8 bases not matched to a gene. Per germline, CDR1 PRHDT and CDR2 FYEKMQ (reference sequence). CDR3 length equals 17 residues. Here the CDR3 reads CASSPVWGQGSYNEQFF. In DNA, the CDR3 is TGTGCCAGCAGCCCTGTATGGGGACAGGGCTCCTACAATGAGCAGTTCTTC.